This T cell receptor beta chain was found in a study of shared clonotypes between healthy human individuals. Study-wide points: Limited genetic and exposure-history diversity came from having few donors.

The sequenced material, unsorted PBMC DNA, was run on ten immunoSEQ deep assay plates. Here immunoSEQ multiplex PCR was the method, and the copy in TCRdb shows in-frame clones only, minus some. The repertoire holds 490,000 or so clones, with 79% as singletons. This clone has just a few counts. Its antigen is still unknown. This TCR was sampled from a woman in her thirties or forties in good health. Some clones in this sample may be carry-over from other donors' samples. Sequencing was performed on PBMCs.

The CDR3 reads CATYTDTQYF. The CDR3 region has the DNA TGTGCCACCTACACAGATACGCAGTATTTT. The chain employs TRBV7-9 and TRBJ2-3; the D is unclear. Germline assignment: CDR1 SEHNR and CDR2 FQNEAQ (reference sequence). The V gene lost 10 bases and the J gene lost 2 bases, with 4 bases spanning the gap. This CDR3 has 10 amino acids.